The rows below give T cell receptor beta chains drawn from one sample of a study of blood T cell repertoires in COVID-19. Method: immunoSEQ multiplex PCR; TCRdb's copy keeps in-frame clones and lacks some. The top ten clones hold approximately 4.5% of a sample with 250,000 to 350,000 clones, around 90% of them seen once. Sequenced input: PBMCs or T cells enriched from blood (not recorded which). All receptors come from a woman aged 18-29 years with acute COVID-19. Each CDR3 is given with its conserved first and last residue. Fields, in order: D gene, V gene, J gene, CDR3 DNA, CDR3 protein. D genes are given only for firm matches.

-	TRBV25-1	TRBJ2-4	TGTGCCAGCCGGGCCAGGGGGGAAAACATTCAGTACTTC	CASRARGENIQYF
-	TRBV19	TRBJ1-3	TGTGCCAGTAGACCACGGGGACTGCGCTCTGGAAACACCATATATTTT	CASRPRGLRSGNTIYF
-	TRBV6-5	TRBJ1-4	TGTGCCGGCCCCATACCCGAAAAACTGTTTTTT	CAGPIPEKLFF
-	TRBV6-5	TRBJ1-1	TGTGCCAGCAGTTACGGTTGGGGGGGCGGAGGGACTGAAGCTTTCTTT	CASSYGWGGGGTEAFF
TRBD1	TRBV7-9	TRBJ1-2	TGTGCCAGCAGCTTAGTCGGGACAGGGGATGGCTACACCTTC	CASSLVGTGDGYTF
-	TRBV15	TRBJ1-4	TGTGCCACCAGCAGAGATCGACAGGCCCTTAATGAAAAACTGTTTTTT	CATSRDRQALNEKLFF
TRBD1	TRBV28	TRBJ1-4	TGTGCCAGCACCGCCCCGGGACAGCATAATGAAAAACTGTTTTTT	CASTAPGQHNEKLFF
TRBD1	TRBV30	TRBJ1-1	TGTGCCTGGAGTGTCGGACAGGGGGGGATGAACACTGAAGCTTTCTTT	CAWSVGQGGMNTEAFF
TRBD1	TRBV28	TRBJ1-5	TGTGCCAGCAGTTTGACAGGGCTATCCAATAGCAATCAGCCCCAGCATTTT	CASSLTGLSNSNQPQHF
-	TRBV7-3	TRBJ2-2	TGTGCCAGCAGCTTAGGGCAGGGAAACACCGGGGAGCTGTTTTTT	CASSLGQGNTGELFF
-	TRBV27	TRBJ1-2	TGTGCCAGCAGTTTATCGCAACAGATTAACTATGGCTACACCTTC	CASSLSQQINYGYTF
-	TRBV10-3	TRBJ1-1	TGTGCCATCAGTGAGTCTGAGGCGAACACTGAAGCTTTCTTT	CAISESEANTEAFF
-	TRBV11-3	TRBJ1-1	TGTGCCAGCAGCTTAGCAGGGACCTTCGCCGGGACATTGAACACTGAAGCTTTCTTT	CASSLAGTFAGTLNTEAFF